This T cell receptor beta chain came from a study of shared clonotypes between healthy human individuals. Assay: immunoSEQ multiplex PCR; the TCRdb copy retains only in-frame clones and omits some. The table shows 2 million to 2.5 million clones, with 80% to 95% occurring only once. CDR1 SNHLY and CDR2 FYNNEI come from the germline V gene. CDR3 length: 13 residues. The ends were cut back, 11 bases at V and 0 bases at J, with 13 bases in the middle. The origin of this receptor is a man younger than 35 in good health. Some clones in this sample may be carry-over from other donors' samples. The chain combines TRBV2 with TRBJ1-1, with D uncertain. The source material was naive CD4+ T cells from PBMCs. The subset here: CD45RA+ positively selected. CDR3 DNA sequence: TGTGCCGGAGCAGGTGACGTGAACACTGAAGCTTTCTTT. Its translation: CAGAGDVNTEAFF.